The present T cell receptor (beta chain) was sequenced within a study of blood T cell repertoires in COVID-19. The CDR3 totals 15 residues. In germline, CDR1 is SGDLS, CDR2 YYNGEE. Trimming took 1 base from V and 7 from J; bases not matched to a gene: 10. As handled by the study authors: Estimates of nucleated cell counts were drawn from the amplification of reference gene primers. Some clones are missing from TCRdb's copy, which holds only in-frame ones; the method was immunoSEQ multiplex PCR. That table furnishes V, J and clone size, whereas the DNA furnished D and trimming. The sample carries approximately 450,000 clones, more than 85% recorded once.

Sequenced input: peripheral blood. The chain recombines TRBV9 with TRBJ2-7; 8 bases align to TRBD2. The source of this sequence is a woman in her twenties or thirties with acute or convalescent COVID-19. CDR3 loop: CASSVNGGAPQEQYF. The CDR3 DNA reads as TGTGCCAGCAGCGTAAACGGGGGGGCCCCGCAGGAGCAGTACTTC.